The 10 T cell receptor beta chains in this list originate from one sample, sequenced in a study of cytomegalovirus exposure and HLA in healthy donors. The PCR made use of 60 Vbeta and 13 Jbeta primers. Method: immunoSEQ multiplex PCR; TCRdb's copy keeps in-frame clones and lacks some. The sample includes some 190,000 clones, around 80% of them seen just once. Source material: PBMCs. The receptors come from a girl aged 5 to 17 in good health and CMV-seropositive.

The genes are TRBV19 and TRBJ2-2; 11 bases agree with TRBD1. J lost 8 bases, V lost 6 bases, and 2 bases had no gene match. The germline CDR1 and CDR2 sequences are LNHDA and SQIVND (reference sequence). The length of the CDR3 is 13 residues. The CDR3: CASRGQGDGELFF. CDR3 nucleotides: TGTGCCAGTAGGGGACAGGGGGATGGGGAGCTGTTTTTT. Drawing the rest from reference TRBV19 and TRBJ2-2, the complete variable domain is DGGITQSPKYLFRKEGQNVTLSCEQNLNHDAMYWYRQDPGQGLRLIYYSQIVNDFQKGDIAEGYSVSREKKESFPLTVTSAQKNPTAFYLCASRGQGDGELFFGEGSRLTVL.

The chain is built from TRBV2 and TRBJ2-5, with 9 positions matching TRBD2. Germline CDR1 SNHLY, CDR2 FYNNEI. The trim removed 2 bases at V and 5 bases at J, leaving 3 bases unmatched. This CDR3 comprises 14 residues. CDR3 protein: CASSERLAGETQYF. The CDR3 DNA reads TGTGCCAGCAGTGAACGGCTAGCGGGGGAGACCCAGTACTTC. Looking up the rest from reference TRBV2 and TRBJ2-5 gives the full variable domain: EPEVTQTPSHQVTQMGQEVILRCVPISNHLYFYWYRQILGQKVEFLVSFYNNEISEKSEIFDDQFSVERPDGSNFTLKIRSTKLEDSAMYFCASSERLAGETQYFGPGTRLLVL.

Only a few counts were recorded for this clone. This chain links TRBV7-9 with TRBJ2-1, with 9 bases lining up with TRBD2. The V and J ends lost 5 bases and 4 bases, in that order; junction bases with no gene match: 9. CDR3 length equals 16 residues. Germline V gene lookup returns CDR1 SEHNR and CDR2 FQNEAQ (reference sequence). The CDR3 DNA reads as TGTGCCAGCAGCGTCGCACGACTAGCGGCTTACAATGAGCAGTTCTTC. Its translation is CASSVARLAAYNEQFF.

The chain is built from TRBV19 and TRBJ2-7, with 8 bases identical to TRBD1. Germline CDR1 LNHDA, CDR2 SQIVND (reference sequence). CDR3 length: 14 amino acids. V was clipped by 5 bases and J by 5 bases; unmatched bases: 8. The CDR3 loop is CASSRRQGMDEQYF. In DNA form, the CDR3 reads TGTGCCAGTAGTCGCCGACAGGGGATGGACGAGCAGTACTTC.

The CDR3 loop reads CASSLEGALYGYTF. For the CDR3, the DNA is TGCGCCAGCAGCTTGGAAGGGGCCCTGTATGGCTACACCTTC. This sequence joins TRBV5-1 and TRBJ1-2, with D maybe TRBD1 (5 bases). The CDR3 contains 14 residues. Germline V gene lookup returns CDR1 SGHRS and CDR2 YFSETQ. Trimming took off 0 bases at V and 5 bases at J, with 11 bases between the two ends.

This sequence joins TRBV30 and TRBJ1-2; D unresolved. The CDR3 runs 12 residues. With 4 bases removed from V and 6 bases from J, the gap between germline ends came to 12 bases. Germline CDR1 and CDR2: GTSNPN and SVGIG (reference sequence). This CDR3 reads CAWTLLRDGYTF. The CDR3 nucleotides are TGTGCCTGGACCCTACTCCGGGATGGCTACACCTTC.

This chain joins TRBV29-1 and TRBJ2-1; 11 nucleotides align to TRBD2. The CDR3 runs to 14 residues. CDR1 and CDR2 from the germline V gene are SQVTM and ANQGSEA. V shed 7 bases and J 4 bases; nucleotides not matched to a gene: 6. DNA of the CDR3: TGCAGCGGTTTAGGACTAGCGGGTTACAATGAGCAGTTCTTC. Amino acid sequence: CSGLGLAGYNEQFF.

The chain couples TRBV30 to TRBJ2-5; 8 bases align to TRBD1. The J call may be wrong; the DNA end is better matched by TRBJ2-7. The CDR3 sequence is 14 residues long. Germline assignment: CDR1 GTSNPN and CDR2 SVGIG (reference sequence). The CDR3 coding sequence is TGTGCCTGGACCCGGGACAGGAAGATTTACGAGCAGTACTTC. Its protein is CAWTRDRKIYEQYF.

Note on this clone: The sample contains more than one DNA sequence encoding this CDR3. The chain recombines TRBV5-1 with TRBJ1-5, with 8 bases matching TRBD1. The V gene's germline CDR1 is SGHRS and CDR2 YFSETQ. The CDR3 has 16 residues. V was clipped by 4 bases and J by 1 base; unmatched bases: 7. CDR3 DNA: TGCGCCAGCAGCACCGGGACAGGAGGAAGCAATCAGCCCCAGCATTTT. Residues: CASSTGTGGSNQPQHF.

The gene calls are TRBV28 and TRBJ1-5; maybe TRBD1 (5 bases). Germline-derived CDR1 and CDR2 are MDHEN and SYDVKM. V was cut by 4 bases and J by 5 bases, with 12 bases left in between. The CDR3 has 14 amino acids. The DNA for the CDR3 is TGTGCCAGCAGTTACAATGGGGCTGATCAGCCCCAGCATTTT. Residues: CASSYNGADQPQHF.